This T cell receptor (beta chain) derives from a study of cytomegalovirus exposure and HLA in healthy donors. Study in general: Of the donors genotyped, approximately 430 in all, about 80% fell in the Caucasian-associated ancestry cluster.

A word on this clone: Its antigen remains unidentified.

Study observations and caveats: Analyzed later, association rates of TCRs varied across HLA loci, with DRB1 most and HLA-C fewest.

The study ran its PCR with 60 Vbeta and 13 Jbeta primers. TCRdb's copy holds only in-frame clones and misses some; the assay was immunoSEQ multiplex PCR. The sample records around 100,000 clones, around 74% being singletons. This clonotype was sampled from a man aged 25 to 45 in good health and CMV-seropositive. The sample comprised PBMCs.

The CDR3 coding sequence is TGTGCCATCAGCGGACAGGGGCTAGCTATCGGCTACACCTTC. It codes for CAISGQGLAIGYTF. This chain joins TRBV10-3 and TRBJ1-2; 9 positions agree with TRBD1. Germline V gene sequence: CDR1 ENHRY, CDR2 SYGVKD. With V trimmed by 6 bases and J by 8 bases, 10 bases remained unmatched. CDR3 size: 14 residues.